This T cell receptor (beta chain) came from a study of OX40 agonist ivuxolimab in advanced cancers. Study-level background: An agonistic anti-OX40 (CD134) antibody, ivuxolimab, was used to treat the patients. Study-level findings and limits: Part of the nonresponder group also had normalized T-cell clonal expansion that was low. Clonal expansion was seen in CD4+ and CD8+ blood T cells by week 6 at 0.1 to 3.0 mg/kg.

Concerning this clone: Its antigen is currently unknown.

V lost 5 bases and J lost 5, with 10 bases in between. Germline CDR1 LNHDA, CDR2 SQIVND (reference sequence). The CDR3 is made up of 13 amino acids. Data came from immunoSEQ multiplex PCR; TCRdb stores just in-frame clones and leaves some out. This table holds about 77,000 clones, more than 70% found once. Patients were ruled out by autoimmune disease history or systemic immunosuppression. The rearrangement joins TRBV19 to TRBJ2-1; no clear D. Sequencing was performed on CD4+ or CD8+ T cells sorted from blood, taken in a trial of the OX40 agonist ivuxolimab. The receptor comes from an adult with an advanced solid tumor such as melanoma, head and neck, liver or kidney cancer. The DNA for the CDR3 is TGTGCCAGTAGTGTACGGCCACACAATGAGCAGTTCTTC. It specifies CASSVRPHNEQFF.